The T cell receptor (beta chain) described here comes from a study of control samples from healthy donors and cancer patients. This CDR3 has 18 residues. Germline V gene data show CDR1 as SGHDT and CDR2 as YYEEEE. The germline V and J ends were trimmed by 0 bases and 3 bases, with 21 bases remaining between them. Clones were read by immunoSEQ multiplex PCR, and TCRdb kept only the in-frame ones, dropping some. The sample yields some 94,000 clones, roughly nine tenths seen once. This rearrangement joins TRBV5-6 to TRBJ1-2, with D possibly matching TRBD1 (5 bases). The origin of this receptor is a woman between 50 and 59 years old with colorectal cancer. What was sequenced was PBMCs. CDR3: CASSLVRLDTKADYGYTF. The CDR3 region has the DNA TGTGCCAGCAGCTTGGTGCGTTTGGACACAAAAGCGGACTATGGCTACACCTTC. The full variable domain, rest sourced from reference TRBV5-6 and TRBJ1-2, is DAGVTQSPTHLIKTRGQQVTLRCSPKSGHDTVSWYQQALGQGPQFIFQYYEEEERQRGNFPDRFSGHQFPNYSSELNVNALLLGDSALYLCASSLVRLDTKADYGYTFGSGTRLTVV.